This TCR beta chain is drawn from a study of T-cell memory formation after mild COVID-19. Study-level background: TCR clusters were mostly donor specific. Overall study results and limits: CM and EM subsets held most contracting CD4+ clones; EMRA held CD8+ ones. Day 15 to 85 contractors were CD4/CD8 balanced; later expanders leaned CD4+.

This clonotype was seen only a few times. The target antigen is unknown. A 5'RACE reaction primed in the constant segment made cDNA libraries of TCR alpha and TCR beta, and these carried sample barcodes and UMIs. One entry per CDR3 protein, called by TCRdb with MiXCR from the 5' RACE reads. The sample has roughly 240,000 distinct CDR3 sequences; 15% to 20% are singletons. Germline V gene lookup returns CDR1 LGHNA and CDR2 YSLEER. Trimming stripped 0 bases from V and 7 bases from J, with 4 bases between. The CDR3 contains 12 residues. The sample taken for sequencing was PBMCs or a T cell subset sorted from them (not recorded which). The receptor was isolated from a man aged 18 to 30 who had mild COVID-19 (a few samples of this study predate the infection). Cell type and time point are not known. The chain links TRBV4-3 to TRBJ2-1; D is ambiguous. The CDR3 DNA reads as TGCGCCAGCAGCCAAGAGAGGAATGAGCAGTTCTTC. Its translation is CASSQERNEQFF.